This note documents a single T cell receptor (beta chain) sequence. The data stem from a study of blood T cell repertoires in COVID-19. Study details: Some COVID-19 samples were acute and others convalescent; all came from the United States, Italy and Spain. PBMCs, B-cell-depleted T cells, or T cells were the source of the cDNA or gDNA that made up the material.

In the original analysis: Estimation of nucleated cell counts relied on the amplification of reference gene primers. Sequenced by immunoSEQ multiplex PCR; TCRdb stores in-frame clones only, minus some. The V and J calls and clone size are taken from that table; D and trimming were inferred from the DNA. The repertoire holds 100,000 to 150,000 clones, under 85% seen once, with roughly 12% in the top ten. Sequenced input: peripheral blood. The origin of this receptor is a man between 60 and 75 years old with acute or convalescent COVID-19.

CDR3 coding DNA: TGTGCCAGCAGCAAAGAAAGGGAAGGGGGTCGGGTTGGTGGCTACACCTTC. It yields the protein CASSKEREGGRVGGYTF. V is TRBV21-1 and J is TRBJ1-2; the listed D gene, TRBD1, was not tested against the DNA. TRBV21-1 is a pseudogene locus. The CDR3 sequence is 17 residues long.